The 5 T cell receptor beta chains below come from one sample, sequenced in a study of T cell responses to AZD1222 COVID-19 vaccine. Generated by immunoSEQ multiplex PCR, the TCRdb table keeps only in-frame clones and is missing some. The sample holds around 140,000 clones, over 90% seen once. This specimen was peripheral blood, taken on day 0 of AZD1222 vaccination. The receptors come from an adult in good health.

The chain joins TRBV24-1 to TRBJ2-7; D call uncertain. Germline V gene sequence: CDR1 KGHDR, CDR2 SFDVKD. This CDR3 spans 12 amino acids. The ends were cut back, 4 bases at V and 4 bases at J, with 7 bases in the middle. The CDR3 DNA reads as TGTGCCACCAGTGACTCTTCATACGAGCAGTACTTC. This codes for CATSDSSYEQYF.

The chain joins TRBV10-3 to TRBJ1-5; D call uncertain. V lost 3 bases and J lost 0, with 6 bases in between. The CDR3 runs to 14 residues. Germline CDR1 and CDR2: ENHRY and SYGVKD. The CDR3 is CAISDPYSNQPQHF. In DNA, the CDR3 is TGTGCCATCAGTGACCCTTATAGCAATCAGCCCCAGCATTTT.

V usage is TRBV18 and J usage is TRBJ1-1; TRBD1 agrees at 8 bases. J gave up 4 bases and V 2 bases, and 3 bases lay outside the gene matches. This CDR3 spans 14 amino acids. The germline V gene has CDR1 KGHSH and CDR2 LQKENI. CDR3 region: CASSPAGGITEAFF. The CDR3 DNA reads as TGTGCCAGCTCACCAGCAGGGGGCATCACTGAAGCTTTCTTT.

The chain links TRBV15 to TRBJ1-5, with 9 bases aligning to TRBD1. V gave up 6 bases and J gave up 2 bases; unmatched junction bases: 5. Germline values: CDR1 LNHNV, CDR2 YYDKDF (reference sequence). This CDR3 region has 15 residues. The CDR3 sequence is CATSKRQGGNQPQHF. The CDR3 DNA reads TGTGCCACCAGTAAGCGACAGGGGGGCAATCAGCCCCAGCATTTT.

The V and J genes are TRBV18 and TRBJ1-2; 7 bases align to TRBD1. The CDR3 contains 16 residues. The germline V gene has CDR1 KGHSH and CDR2 LQKENI. After removal of 3 bases from V and 2 bases from J, the junction contained 9 bases not matched to a gene. CDR3 protein: CASSPWTGTENYGYTF. The CDR3 DNA reads as TGTGCCAGCTCACCGTGGACAGGCACAGAAAACTATGGCTACACCTTC.